This T cell receptor (beta chain) was recorded in a study of blood T cell repertoires in COVID-19. The overall study: Sources were T cells, B-cell-depleted T cells, or PBMCs; the material itself was cDNA or gDNA.

Measured with immunoSEQ multiplex PCR; TCRdb has only the in-frame clones, and not every one. The repertoire holds around 250,000 clones, with roughly 79% as singletons. The origin of this receptor is a woman aged 80 or older with acute or convalescent COVID-19. Sequenced: peripheral blood.

The CDR3 nucleotides read TGTGCCAGCAGTTACTCTGGGGCGACCTATGGCTACACCTTC. Protein: CASSYSGATYGYTF. This rearrangement joins TRBV6-5 to TRBJ1-2; TRBD1 might be the D (5 bases). Trimming took off 0 bases at V and 4 bases at J, with 9 bases between the two ends. From germline, CDR1 is MNHEY and CDR2 SVGAGI. This CDR3 contains 14 residues.